This TCR beta chain was found in a study of blood T cell repertoires in COVID-19. Study-wide context: Some COVID-19 samples were acute and others convalescent; all came from the United States, Italy and Spain. T cells, B-cell-depleted T cells, or PBMCs supplied cDNA or gDNA.

The assay was immunoSEQ multiplex PCR, and TCRdb's table has in-frame clones only and misses some. This table holds under 200,000 clones, roughly nine tenths found once. V lost 0 bases and J 5 bases, leaving 8 bases between the germline ends. Germline V gene data show CDR1 as SEHNR and CDR2 as FQNEAQ (reference sequence). The CDR3 loop spans 14 amino acids. The source of this sequence is a woman aged 70-85 years with acute or convalescent COVID-19. This chain joins TRBV7-9 and TRBJ1-5; a weak D match, TRBD1 (5 bases). The specimen was peripheral blood. CDR3 in amino acids: CASSLADSYQPQHF. In nucleotides, the CDR3 is TGTGCCAGCAGCTTAGCCGACAGTTATCAGCCCCAGCATTTT.